This paragraph reports one TCR beta chain. This sample was taken from a study of control samples from healthy donors and cancer patients. V was trimmed by 4 bases and J by 4 bases, leaving 11 bases between them. The CDR3 is made up of 12 amino acids. CDR1 and CDR2 (germline): SQVTM, ANQGSEA. The table came from immunoSEQ multiplex PCR; TCRdb's copy has only in-frame clones and leaves some out. The sample consists of 100,000 to 150,000 clones, 87% of them appearing once. What was sequenced was blood. The source of this sequence is a man aged 25-40 years in good health. The genes are TRBV29-1 and TRBJ2-7; no reliable D call. The CDR3 region has the DNA TGCAGCGTTGTTGGGGAATCATACGAGCAGTACGTC. This gives the protein CSVVGESYEQYV.